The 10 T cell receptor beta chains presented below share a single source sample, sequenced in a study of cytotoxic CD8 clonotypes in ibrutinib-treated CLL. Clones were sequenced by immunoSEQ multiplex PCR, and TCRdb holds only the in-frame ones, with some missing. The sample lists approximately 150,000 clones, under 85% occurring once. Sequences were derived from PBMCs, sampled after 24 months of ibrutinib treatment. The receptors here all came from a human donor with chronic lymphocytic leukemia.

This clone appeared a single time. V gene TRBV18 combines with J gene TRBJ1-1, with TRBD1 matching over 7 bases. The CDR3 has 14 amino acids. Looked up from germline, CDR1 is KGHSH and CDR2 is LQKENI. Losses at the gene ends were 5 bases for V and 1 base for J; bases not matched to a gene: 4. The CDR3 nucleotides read TGTGCCAGCTCAGCCGGACAGGCGAACACTGAAGCTTTCTTT. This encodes CASSAGQANTEAFF. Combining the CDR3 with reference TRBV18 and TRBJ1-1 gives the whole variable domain NAGVMQNPRHLVRRRGQEARLRCSPMKGHSHVYWYRQLPEEGLKFMVYLQKENIIDESGMPKERFSAEFPKEGPSILRIQQVVRGDSAAYFCASSAGQANTEAFFGQGTRLTVV.

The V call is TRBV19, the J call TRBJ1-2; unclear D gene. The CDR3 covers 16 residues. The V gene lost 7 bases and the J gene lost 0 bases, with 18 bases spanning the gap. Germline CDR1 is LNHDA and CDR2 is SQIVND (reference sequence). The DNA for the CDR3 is TGTGCCAGTAAAGAGGACGGATTTTATACTAACTATGGCTACACCTTC. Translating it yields CASKEDGFYTNYGYTF. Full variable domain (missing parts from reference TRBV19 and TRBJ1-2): DGGITQSPKYLFRKEGQNVTLSCEQNLNHDAMYWYRQDPGQGLRLIYYSQIVNDFQKGDIAEGYSVSREKKESFPLTVTSAQKNPTAFYLCASKEDGFYTNYGYTFGSGTRLTVV.

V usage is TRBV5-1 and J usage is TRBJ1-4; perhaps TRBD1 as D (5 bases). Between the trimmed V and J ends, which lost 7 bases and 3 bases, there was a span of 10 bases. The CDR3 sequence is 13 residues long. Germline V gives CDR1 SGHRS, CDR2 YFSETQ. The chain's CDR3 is CASQRTPNEKLFF. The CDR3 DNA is TGCGCCAGCCAAAGGACACCTAATGAAAAACTGTTTTTT.

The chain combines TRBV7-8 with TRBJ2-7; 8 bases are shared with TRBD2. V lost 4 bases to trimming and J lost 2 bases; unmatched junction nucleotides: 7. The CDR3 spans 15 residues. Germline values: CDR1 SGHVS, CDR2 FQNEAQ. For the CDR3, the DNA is TGTGCCAGCAGCTATACTAGCGGCCTAACCTACGAGCAGTACTTC. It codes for CASSYTSGLTYEQYF. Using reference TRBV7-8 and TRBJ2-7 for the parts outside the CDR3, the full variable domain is GAGVSQSPRYKVAKRGQDVALRCDPISGHVSLFWYQQALGQGPEFLTYFQNEAQLDKSGLPSDRFFAERPEGSVSTLKIQRTQQEDSAVYLCASSYTSGLTYEQYFGPGTRLTVT.

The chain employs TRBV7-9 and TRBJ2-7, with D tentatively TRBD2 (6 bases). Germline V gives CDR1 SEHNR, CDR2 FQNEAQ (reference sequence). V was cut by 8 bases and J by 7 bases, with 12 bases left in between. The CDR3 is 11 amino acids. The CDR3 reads CASWGGNEQYF. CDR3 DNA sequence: TGTGCCAGCTGGGGAGGTAATGAGCAGTACTTC.

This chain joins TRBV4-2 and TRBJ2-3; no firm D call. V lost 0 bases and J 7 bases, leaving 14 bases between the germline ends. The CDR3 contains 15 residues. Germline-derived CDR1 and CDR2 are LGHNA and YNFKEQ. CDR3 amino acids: CASSQDRGGVNTQYF. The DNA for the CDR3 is TGTGCCAGCAGCCAAGATCGAGGTGGGGTAAATACGCAGTATTTT.

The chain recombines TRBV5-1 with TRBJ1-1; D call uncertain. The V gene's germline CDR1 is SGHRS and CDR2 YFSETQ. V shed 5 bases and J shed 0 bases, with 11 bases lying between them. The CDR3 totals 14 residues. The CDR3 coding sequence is TGCGCCAGCAGATGGGTGGGTTTGAACACTGAAGCTTTCTTT. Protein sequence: CASRWVGLNTEAFF.

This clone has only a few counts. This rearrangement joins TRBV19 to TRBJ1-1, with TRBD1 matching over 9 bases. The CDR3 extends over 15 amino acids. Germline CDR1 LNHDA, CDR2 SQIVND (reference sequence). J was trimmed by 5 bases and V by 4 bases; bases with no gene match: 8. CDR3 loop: CASSKGQGGKTEAFF. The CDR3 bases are TGTGCCAGTAGTAAGGGACAGGGAGGTAAAACTGAAGCTTTCTTT.

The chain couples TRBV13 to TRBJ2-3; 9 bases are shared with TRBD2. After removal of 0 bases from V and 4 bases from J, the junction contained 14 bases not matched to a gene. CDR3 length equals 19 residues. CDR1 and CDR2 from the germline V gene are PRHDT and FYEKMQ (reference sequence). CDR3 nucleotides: TGTGCCAGCAGCTTAGGAGGGCGGGAGGGCCGAGGATTGCCAGATACGCAGTATTTT. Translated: CASSLGGREGRGLPDTQYF.

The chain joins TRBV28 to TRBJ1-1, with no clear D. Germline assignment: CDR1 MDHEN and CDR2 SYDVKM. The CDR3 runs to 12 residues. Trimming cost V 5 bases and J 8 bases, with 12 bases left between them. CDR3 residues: CASSPLLAEAFF. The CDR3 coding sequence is TGTGCCAGCAGTCCCCTCCTGGCCGAAGCTTTCTTT.